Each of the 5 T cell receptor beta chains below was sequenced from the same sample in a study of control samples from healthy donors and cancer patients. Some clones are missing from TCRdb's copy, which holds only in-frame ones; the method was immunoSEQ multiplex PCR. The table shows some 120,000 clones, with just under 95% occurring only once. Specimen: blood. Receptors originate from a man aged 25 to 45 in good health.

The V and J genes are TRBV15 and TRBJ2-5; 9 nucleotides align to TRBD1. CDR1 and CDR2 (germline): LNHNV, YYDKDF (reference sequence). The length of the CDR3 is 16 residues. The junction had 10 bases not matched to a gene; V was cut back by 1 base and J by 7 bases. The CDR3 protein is CATSRVGQGAGGTQYF. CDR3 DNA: TGTGCCACCAGCAGAGTGGGACAGGGTGCCGGGGGGACCCAGTACTTC.

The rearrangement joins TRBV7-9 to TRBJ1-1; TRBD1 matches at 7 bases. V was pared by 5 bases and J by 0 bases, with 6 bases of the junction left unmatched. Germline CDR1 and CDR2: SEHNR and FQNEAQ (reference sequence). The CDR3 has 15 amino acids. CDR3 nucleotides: TGTGCCAGCAGCCTCTGGACAGGACTGAACACTGAAGCTTTCTTT. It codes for CASSLWTGLNTEAFF.

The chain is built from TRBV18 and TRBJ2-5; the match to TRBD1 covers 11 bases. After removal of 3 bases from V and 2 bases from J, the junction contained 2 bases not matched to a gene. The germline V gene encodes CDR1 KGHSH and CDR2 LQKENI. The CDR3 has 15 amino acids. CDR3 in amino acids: CASSPGQGVQETQYF. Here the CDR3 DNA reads TGTGCCAGCTCACCGGGACAGGGGGTACAAGAGACCCAGTACTTC.

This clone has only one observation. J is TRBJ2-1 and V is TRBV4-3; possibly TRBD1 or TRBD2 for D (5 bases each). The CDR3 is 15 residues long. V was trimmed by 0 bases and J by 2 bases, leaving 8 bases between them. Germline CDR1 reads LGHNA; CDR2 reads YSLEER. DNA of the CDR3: TGCGCCAGCAGCCAAGACGGGGCCCCCTACAATGAGCAGTTCTTC. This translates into CASSQDGAPYNEQFF.

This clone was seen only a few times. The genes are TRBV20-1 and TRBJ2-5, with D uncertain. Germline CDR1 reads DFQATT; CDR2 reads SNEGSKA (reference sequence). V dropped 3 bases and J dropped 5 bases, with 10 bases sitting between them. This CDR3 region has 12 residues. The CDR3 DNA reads TGCAGTGCTAGTGGGTTACGGGAGACCCAGTACTTC. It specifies CSASGLRETQYF.